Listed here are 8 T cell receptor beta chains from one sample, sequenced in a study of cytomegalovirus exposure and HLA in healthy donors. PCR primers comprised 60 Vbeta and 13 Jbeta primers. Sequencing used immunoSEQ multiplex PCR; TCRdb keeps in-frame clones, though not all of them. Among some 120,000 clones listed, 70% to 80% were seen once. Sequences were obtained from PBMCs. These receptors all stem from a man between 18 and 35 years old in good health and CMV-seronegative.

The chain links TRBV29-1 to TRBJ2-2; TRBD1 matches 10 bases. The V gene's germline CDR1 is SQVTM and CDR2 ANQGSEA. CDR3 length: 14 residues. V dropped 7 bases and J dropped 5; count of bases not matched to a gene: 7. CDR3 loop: CSGRQGAGTGELFF. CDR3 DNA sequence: TGCAGCGGGAGACAGGGGGCGGGAACCGGGGAGCTGTTTTTT.

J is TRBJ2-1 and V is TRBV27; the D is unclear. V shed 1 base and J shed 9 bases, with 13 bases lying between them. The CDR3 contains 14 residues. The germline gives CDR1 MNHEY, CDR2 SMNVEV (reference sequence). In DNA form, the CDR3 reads TGTGCCAGCAGTTTATTAACAGAATCGTTTGAGCAGTTCTTC. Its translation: CASSLLTESFEQFF.

The CDR3 region has the DNA TGCGCCAGCAGTCCTCGCCTGGGCGCTACTTTTGAGCAGTTCTTC. It encodes CASSPRLGATFEQFF. The V and J genes are TRBV10-1 and TRBJ2-1, with D uncertain. The CDR3 has 15 residues. The germline gives CDR1 WNHNN, CDR2 SYGVQD (reference sequence). Deletions cut 5 bases from V and 9 bases from J, with 20 bases between.

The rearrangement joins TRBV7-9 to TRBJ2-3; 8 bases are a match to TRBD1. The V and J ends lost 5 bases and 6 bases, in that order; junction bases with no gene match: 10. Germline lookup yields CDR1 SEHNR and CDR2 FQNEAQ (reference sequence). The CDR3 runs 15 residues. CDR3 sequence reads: CASSLTGGGRDTQYF. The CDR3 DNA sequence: TGTGCCAGCAGCCTAACAGGGGGTGGACGGGATACGCAGTATTTT.

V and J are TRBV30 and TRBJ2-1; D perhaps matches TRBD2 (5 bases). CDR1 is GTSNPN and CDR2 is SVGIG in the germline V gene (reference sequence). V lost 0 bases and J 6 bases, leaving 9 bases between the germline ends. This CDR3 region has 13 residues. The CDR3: CAWSVLVGNEQFF. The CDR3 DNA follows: TGTGCCTGGAGTGTACTAGTTGGCAATGAGCAGTTCTTC.

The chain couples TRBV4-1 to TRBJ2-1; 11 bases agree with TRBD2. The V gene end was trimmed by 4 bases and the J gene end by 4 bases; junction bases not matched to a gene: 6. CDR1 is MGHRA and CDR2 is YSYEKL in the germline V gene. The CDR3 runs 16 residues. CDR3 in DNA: TGCGCCAGCAGCCGCTCACTAGCGGGAGCTTACAATGAGCAGTTCTTC. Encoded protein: CASSRSLAGAYNEQFF.

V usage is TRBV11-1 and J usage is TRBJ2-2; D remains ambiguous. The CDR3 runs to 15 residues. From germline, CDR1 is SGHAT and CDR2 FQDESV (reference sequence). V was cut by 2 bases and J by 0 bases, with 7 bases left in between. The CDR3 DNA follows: TGTGCCAGCAGCTTAAGGCAGGCGAACACCGGGGAGCTGTTTTTT. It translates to CASSLRQANTGELFF. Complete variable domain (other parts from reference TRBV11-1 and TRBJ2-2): EAEVAQSPRYKITEKSQAVAFWCDPISGHATLYWYRQILGQGPELLVQFQDESVVDDSQLPKDRFSAERLKGVDSTLKIQPAELGDSAMYLCASSLRQANTGELFFGEGSRLTVL.

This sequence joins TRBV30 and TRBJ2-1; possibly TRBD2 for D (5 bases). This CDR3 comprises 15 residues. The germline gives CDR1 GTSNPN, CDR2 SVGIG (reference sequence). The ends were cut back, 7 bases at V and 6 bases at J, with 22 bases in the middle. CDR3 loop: CAFSLDSHDGNEQFF. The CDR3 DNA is TGTGCCTTCTCCTTGGACTCCCATGATGGCAATGAGCAGTTCTTC.